The 12 T cell receptor beta chains presented below share a single source sample, sequenced in a study of cytomegalovirus exposure and HLA in healthy donors. Researchers ran the PCR with 60 Vbeta and 13 Jbeta primers. Generated by immunoSEQ multiplex PCR, the TCRdb table keeps only in-frame clones and is missing some. The sample lists around 140,000 clones; roughly 80% were seen once. Sequences were obtained from PBMCs. The receptor set was obtained from a female donor in good health and CMV-seronegative.

The rearrangement uses TRBV19 and TRBJ1-1; D gene uncertain. From germline, CDR1 is LNHDA and CDR2 SQIVND (reference sequence). V was pared by 3 bases and J by 1 base, with 18 bases between. This CDR3 region has 17 residues. CDR3 sequence reads: CASSMRILRLGNTEAFF. CDR3 DNA sequence: TGTGCCAGTAGTATGAGGATCCTCCGGCTAGGGAACACTGAAGCTTTCTTT.

This chain connects TRBV5-1 to TRBJ1-1; the D is unclear. The CDR3 has 12 residues. Per the germline V gene, CDR1 is SGHRS and CDR2 is YFSETQ. Trimming took off 9 bases at V and 3 bases at J, with 12 bases between the two ends. Written as DNA, the CDR3 is TGCGCCACCAAGAGAGAGGACACTGAAGCTTTCTTT. Protein product: CATKREDTEAFF.

This clone has just a few counts. The chain has TRBV7-9 and TRBJ2-7; 15 bases map to TRBD2. V shed 5 bases and J 6 bases; nucleotides not matched to a gene: 2. Germline values: CDR1 SEHNR, CDR2 FQNEAQ (reference sequence). This CDR3 contains 14 residues. The CDR3 nucleotides read TGTGCCAGCAGCCGGGGACTAGCGGGAGGCGAGCAGTACTTC. It codes for CASSRGLAGGEQYF.

CDR3 DNA: TGTGCCAGCAGCTTAGCGAACAAAAACACTGAAGCTTTCTTT. Protein sequence: CASSLANKNTEAFF. The rearrangement uses TRBV7-9 and TRBJ1-1; D call uncertain. The germline V and J ends were trimmed by 0 bases and 2 bases, with 7 bases remaining between them. Germline V CDR1 and CDR2: SEHNR, FQNEAQ (reference sequence). This CDR3 is 14 amino acids long.

The chain combines TRBV6-1 with TRBJ1-5; a weak D match, TRBD1 (5 bases). From germline, CDR1 is MNHNS and CDR2 SASEGT. There are 14 residues in the CDR3. Trimming cost V 1 base and J 3 bases, with 7 bases left between them. CDR3 coding DNA: TGTGCCAGCAGTGAAGGACAGCTCAATCAGCCCCAGCATTTT. Residues: CASSEGQLNQPQHF.

The chain has TRBV27 and TRBJ2-7; 11 bases match TRBD1. The J segment lost 2 bases and the V segment lost 0 bases, leaving 6 bases of the junction unmatched. This CDR3 comprises 17 residues. Germline CDR1 and CDR2: MNHEY and SMNVEV (reference sequence). The CDR3 DNA sequence: TGTGCCAGCAGTTTATCCGGGACAGGGGGTCCTACCTACGAGCAGTACTTC. Translation: CASSLSGTGGPTYEQYF.

This chain connects TRBV19 to TRBJ1-1; D is uncertain. V lost 4 bases and J lost 0, with 6 bases in between. Germline CDR1 is LNHDA and CDR2 is SQIVND (reference sequence). The CDR3 contains 13 residues. This CDR3 is CASSSTVNTEAFF. The CDR3 coding sequence is TGTGCCAGTAGTAGCACAGTGAACACTGAAGCTTTCTTT. Full variable domain (missing parts from reference TRBV19 and TRBJ1-1): DGGITQSPKYLFRKEGQNVTLSCEQNLNHDAMYWYRQDPGQGLRLIYYSQIVNDFQKGDIAEGYSVSREKKESFPLTVTSAQKNPTAFYLCASSSTVNTEAFFGQGTRLTVV.

The chain carries TRBV27 and TRBJ1-2; TRBD1 is a possible D gene (5 bases). Germline values: CDR1 MNHEY, CDR2 SMNVEV (reference sequence). Trimming removed 5 bases from V and 4 bases from J, with 14 bases in between. The CDR3 contains 14 residues. CDR3 sequence (DNA): TGTGCCAGCAGTCCTGGGCAGGGCCTCTATGGCTACACCTTC. It translates to CASSPGQGLYGYTF.

The chain uses TRBV7-9 and TRBJ1-2; no clear D. The CDR3 sequence is 15 residues long. Germline values: CDR1 SEHNR, CDR2 FQNEAQ (reference sequence). The V end was cut by 5 bases, the J end by 1 base, with 14 bases between. The CDR3 DNA sequence: TGTGCCAGCAGCCTAACGGCTGAGGATAACTATGGCTACACCTTC. This codes for CASSLTAEDNYGYTF.

This rearrangement joins TRBV10-3 to TRBJ1-4; tentative D call: TRBD1 (6 bases). The V gene lost 10 bases and the J gene lost 4 bases, with 16 bases spanning the gap. The CDR3 covers 14 residues. From germline, CDR1 is ENHRY and CDR2 SYGVKD. CDR3 residues: CATGPTGLNEKLFF. The DNA for the CDR3 is TGTGCCACGGGCCCAACAGGGCTTAATGAAAAACTGTTTTTT.

In its sample, this clone ranks as medium-sized. The J gene is TRBJ1-1, the V gene TRBV11-3; no clear D. From germline, CDR1 is SGHNT and CDR2 YENEEA. The CDR3 loop spans 13 amino acids. Trimming stripped 4 bases from V and 5 bases from J, with 11 bases between. The CDR3: CASSSSFGTEAFF. In DNA form, the CDR3 reads TGTGCCAGCAGCTCCAGCTTCGGGACTGAAGCTTTCTTT.

The rearrangement joins TRBV6-1 to TRBJ1-1, with D possibly TRBD1 on 5 matching bases. The CDR3 loop spans 17 amino acids. Germline V gives CDR1 MNHNS, CDR2 SASEGT. V dropped 4 bases and J dropped 0 bases, with 18 bases sitting between them. DNA for the CDR3: TGTGCCAGCAGTGTCTCATCTGGGGGGATGGTGAACACTGAAGCTTTCTTT. Translated, it gives CASSVSSGGMVNTEAFF.